Listed below are T cell receptor beta chains from one sample, sequenced in a study of cytomegalovirus exposure and HLA in healthy donors. Clones were read by immunoSEQ multiplex PCR, and TCRdb kept only the in-frame ones, dropping some. This sample yields roughly 200,000 clones, of which about an eighth are seen a single time; over 6.5% belongs to the top ten. The sample comprised PBMCs. These receptor sequences come from a man aged 50-60 years in good health and CMV-seropositive. Each CDR3 is given with its conserved first and last residue. Fields, in order: V gene, clone size, J gene, D gene, CDR3 DNA, CDR3 protein. A D gene is named only where the DNA matches it firmly. Size is stated for part of the rows, as once, few or many counts, or as a class when the clone is expanded.

>TRBV9|.|TRBJ1-1|.
TGTGCCAGCAGCGTAGGACAGACCACTGAAGCTTTCTTT
CASSVGQTTEAFF
>TRBV6-5|.|TRBJ1-3|.
TGTGCCAGCAGTCCCACTGCAACGGCTGGAAACACCATATATTTT
CASSPTATAGNTIYF
>TRBV7-2|.|TRBJ2-3|.
TGTGCCAGCAGCCCCTGGCCCACAGATACGCAGTATTTT
CASSPWPTDTQYF
>TRBV9|few|TRBJ1-6|.
TGTGCCAGCAGCGTTACACCCGTAATGGGGGGTAATTCACCCCTCCACTTT
CASSVTPVMGGNSPLHF
>TRBV6-1|.|TRBJ1-2|.
TGTGCCAGCAGTGAAGCGCAGGGTGGGGACTATGGCTACACCTTC
CASSEAQGGDYGYTF
>TRBV7-9|few|TRBJ1-2|.
TGTGCCAGCAGCCTCGCGGCCGGGGAAATCTACACCTTC
CASSLAAGEIYTF
>TRBV5-1|.|TRBJ2-1|TRBD2
TGCGCCAGCAGCTTGGTTCCTAGCGGGGGTACCTACAATGAGCAGTTCTTC
CASSLVPSGGTYNEQFF
>TRBV25-1|.|TRBJ2-3|TRBD2
TGTGCCAGCAGTGCCACCCGCGGGGGAGGGACAGATACGCAGTATTTT
CASSATRGGGTDTQYF
>TRBV7-3|few|TRBJ2-7|TRBD1
TGTGCCAGCAGCAAAGGACAGGGCCACGAGCAGTACTTC
CASSKGQGHEQYF
>TRBV29-1|few|TRBJ2-1|TRBD2
TGCAGCGTGGGACTAGCGGGTATATACAATGAGCAGTTCTTC
CSVGLAGIYNEQFF
>TRBV5-1|.|TRBJ1-2|TRBD1
TGCGCCAGCAGCCAGACAGGGGTGGACTATGGCTACACCTTC
CASSQTGVDYGYTF
>TRBV15|few|TRBJ1-1|.
TGTGCCACCAGCAGGGGCCCCAGCACTGAAGCTTTCTTT
CATSRGPSTEAFF
>TRBV5-4|.|TRBJ1-6|TRBD1
TGTGCCAGCAGCTTTAACAGGGGGTTGGATTCACCCCTCCACTTT
CASSFNRGLDSPLHF
>TRBV28|few|TRBJ1-2|.
TGTGCCAGCAGTTTATCGCCACCGGGGGGCTATGGCTACACCTTC
CASSLSPPGGYGYTF
>TRBV5-4|.|TRBJ1-5|.
TGTGCCAGCAGCTTGGCGGGGGGCAATCAGCCCCAGCATTTT
CASSLAGGNQPQHF
>TRBV4-3|.|TRBJ2-7|.
TGCGCCAGCAGCCAAGCAACAGGATCCTACGAGCAGTACTTC
CASSQATGSYEQYF
>TRBV10-3|few|TRBJ2-7|TRBD1
TGTGCCATCAGTTGGGACAGGGACTACGAGCAGTACTTC
CAISWDRDYEQYF
>TRBV27|few|TRBJ2-2|.
TGTGCCAGCAGTTACTCGAGAAAGTCGAACACCGGGGAGCTGTTTTTT
CASSYSRKSNTGELFF
>TRBV27|.|TRBJ2-7|TRBD2
TGTGCCAGCAGTTTCAGACTGCACCCAGGACTAGCGGAAACCTACGAGCAGTACTTC
CASSFRLHPGLAETYEQYF
>TRBV9|few|TRBJ1-1|.
TGTGCCAGCAGCGTAGGACCGTCCTCGGGGAACACTGAAGCTTTCTTT
CASSVGPSSGNTEAFF
>TRBV11-2|.|TRBJ1-6|.
TGTGCCAGCAGCTTCGGGTTGAATAATTCACCCCTCCACTTT
CASSFGLNNSPLHF
>TRBV6-5|few|TRBJ1-5|.
TGTGCCAGCAGTTACGGTCAGGCAAATCAGCCCCAGCATTTT
CASSYGQANQPQHF
>TRBV15|few|TRBJ1-2|.
TGTGCCACCAGCAGAGTGTTACCAGCTAACTATGGCTACACCTTC
CATSRVLPANYGYTF
>TRBV30|few|TRBJ1-2|.
TGTGCCTGGAATCGGGATTTAACTATGGACTACACCTTC
CAWNRDLTMDYTF
>TRBV5-1|few|TRBJ2-7|.
TGCGCCAGCTCACCGGGACTCGGGTCCTACGAGCAGTACTTC
CASSPGLGSYEQYF
>TRBV4-2|.|TRBJ2-1|.
TGTGCCAGCAGCCTAGGACTCCTCAATGAGCAGTTCTTC
CASSLGLLNEQFF
>TRBV6-5|few|TRBJ1-2|.
TGTGCCAGCAGCCCCGACAGCTACTATGGCTACACCTTC
CASSPDSYYGYTF
>TRBV6-6|.|TRBJ1-2|.
TGTGCCAGCAGTCGAGGGGGGGAGGGAGGCTACCCCTTC
CASSRGGEGGYPF
>TRBV6-1|few|TRBJ1-1|.
TGTGCCAGCAACGAGGTGTGGACTGAAGCTTTCTTT
CASNEVWTEAFF
>TRBV27|.|TRBJ2-7|.
TGTGCCAGCAGTTTTGGGGGGTCTTACGAGCAGTACTTC
CASSFGGSYEQYF
>TRBV7-2|.|TRBJ1-1|.
TGTGCCAGCAGCTCTAGGGGGGGAGGGACTGAAGCTTTCTTT
CASSSRGGGTEAFF
>TRBV5-1|few|TRBJ1-1|TRBD1
TGCGCCAGCAGCCCCGACGGGACAGGGGAACCCCGGAACACTGAAGCTTTCTTT
CASSPDGTGEPRNTEAFF
>TRBV11-2|few|TRBJ2-7|.
TGTGCCAGCAGCTTAGATGTTAGAGAAACGCCGCAGTACTTC
CASSLDVRETPQYF
>TRBV5-4|.|TRBJ2-7|TRBD2
TGTGCCAGCAGCTTGTCGGGGGGCTCCTACGAGCAGTACTTC
CASSLSGGSYEQYF
>TRBV28|.|TRBJ1-2|TRBD1
TGTGCCAGCAGTCCCGGACAGGGCAACTATGGCTACACCTTC
CASSPGQGNYGYTF
>TRBV2|.|TRBJ2-5|TRBD2
TGTGCCAGCAGTGAATACGGGGGGATTACGGAAGAGACCCAGTACTTC
CASSEYGGITEETQYF
>TRBV7-2|.|TRBJ2-5|TRBD2
TGTGCCAGCAGCTTGGGACTAGCGGCAGTGGAGACCCAGTACTTC
CASSLGLAAVETQYF
>TRBV10-3|few|TRBJ2-3|.
TGTGCCATCAGTGCGACTTTAGGAGATACGCAGTATTTT
CAISATLGDTQYF
>TRBV29-1|few|TRBJ1-1|TRBD1
TGCAGCGTTGAACTTCGGACAGGGCTATTCACTGAAGCTTTCTTT
CSVELRTGLFTEAFF